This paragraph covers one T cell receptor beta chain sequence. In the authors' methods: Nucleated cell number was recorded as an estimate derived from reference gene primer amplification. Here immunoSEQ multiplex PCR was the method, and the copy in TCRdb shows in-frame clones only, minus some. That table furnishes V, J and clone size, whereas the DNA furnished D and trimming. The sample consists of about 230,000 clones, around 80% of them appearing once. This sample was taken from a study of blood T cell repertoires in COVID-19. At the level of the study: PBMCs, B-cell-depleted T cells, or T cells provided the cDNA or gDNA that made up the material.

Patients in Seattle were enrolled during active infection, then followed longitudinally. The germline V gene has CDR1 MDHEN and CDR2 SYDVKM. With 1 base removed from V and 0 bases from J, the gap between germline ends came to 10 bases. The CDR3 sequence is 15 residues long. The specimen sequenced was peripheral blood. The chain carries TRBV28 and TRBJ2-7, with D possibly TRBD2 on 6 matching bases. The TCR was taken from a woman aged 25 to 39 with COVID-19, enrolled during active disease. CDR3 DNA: TGTGCCAGCAGTTTATTGCGGGGTAACTCCTACGAGCAGTACTTC. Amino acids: CASSLLRGNSYEQYF.